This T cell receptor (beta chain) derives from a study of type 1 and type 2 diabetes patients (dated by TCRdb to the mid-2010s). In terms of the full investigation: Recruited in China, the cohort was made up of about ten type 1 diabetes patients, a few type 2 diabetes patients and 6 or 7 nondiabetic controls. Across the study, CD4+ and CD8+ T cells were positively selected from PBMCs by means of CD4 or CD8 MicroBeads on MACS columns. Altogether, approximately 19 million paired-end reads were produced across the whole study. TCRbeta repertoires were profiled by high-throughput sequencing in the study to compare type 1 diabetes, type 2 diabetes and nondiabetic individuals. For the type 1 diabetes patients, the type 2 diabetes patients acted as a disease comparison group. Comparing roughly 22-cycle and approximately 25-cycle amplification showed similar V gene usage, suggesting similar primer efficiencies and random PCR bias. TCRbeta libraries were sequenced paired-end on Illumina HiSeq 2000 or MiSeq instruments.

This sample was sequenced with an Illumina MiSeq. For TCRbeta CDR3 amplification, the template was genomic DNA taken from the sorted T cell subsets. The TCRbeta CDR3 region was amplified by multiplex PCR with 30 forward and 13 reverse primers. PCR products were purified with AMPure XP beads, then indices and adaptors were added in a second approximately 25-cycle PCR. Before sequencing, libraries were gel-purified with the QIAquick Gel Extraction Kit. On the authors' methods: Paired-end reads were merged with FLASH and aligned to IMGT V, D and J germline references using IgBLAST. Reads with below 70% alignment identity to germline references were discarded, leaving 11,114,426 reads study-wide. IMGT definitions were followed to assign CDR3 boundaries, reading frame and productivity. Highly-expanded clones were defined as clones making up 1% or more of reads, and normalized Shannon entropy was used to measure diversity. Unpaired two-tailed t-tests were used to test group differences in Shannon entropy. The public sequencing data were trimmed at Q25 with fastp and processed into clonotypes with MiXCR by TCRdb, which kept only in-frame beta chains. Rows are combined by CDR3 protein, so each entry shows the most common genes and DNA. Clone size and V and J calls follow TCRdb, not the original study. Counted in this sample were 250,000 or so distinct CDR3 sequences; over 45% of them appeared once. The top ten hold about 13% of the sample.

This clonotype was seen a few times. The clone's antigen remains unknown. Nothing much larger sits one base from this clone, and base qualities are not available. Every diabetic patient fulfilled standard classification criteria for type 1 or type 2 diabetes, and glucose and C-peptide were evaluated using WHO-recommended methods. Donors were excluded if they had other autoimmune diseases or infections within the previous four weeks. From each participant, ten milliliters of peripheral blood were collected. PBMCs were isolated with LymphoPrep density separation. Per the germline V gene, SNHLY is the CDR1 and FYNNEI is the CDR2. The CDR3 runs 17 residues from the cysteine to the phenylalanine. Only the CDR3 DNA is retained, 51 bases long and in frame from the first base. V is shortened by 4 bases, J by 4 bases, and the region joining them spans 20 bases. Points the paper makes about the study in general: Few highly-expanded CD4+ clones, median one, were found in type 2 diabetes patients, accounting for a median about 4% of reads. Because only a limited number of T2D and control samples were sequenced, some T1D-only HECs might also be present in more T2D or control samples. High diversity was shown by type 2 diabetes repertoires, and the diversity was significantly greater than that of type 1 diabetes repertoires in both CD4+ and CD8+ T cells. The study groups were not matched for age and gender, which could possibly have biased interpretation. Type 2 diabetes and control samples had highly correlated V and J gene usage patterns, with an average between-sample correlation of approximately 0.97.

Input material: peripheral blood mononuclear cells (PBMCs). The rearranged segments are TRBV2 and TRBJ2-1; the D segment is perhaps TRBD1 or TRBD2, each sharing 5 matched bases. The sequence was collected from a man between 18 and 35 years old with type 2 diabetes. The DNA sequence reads TGTGCCAGCAGTGCGAGTGCCGGGGCCAATCGTTACAATGAGCAGTTCTTC. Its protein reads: CASSASAGANRYNEQFF.